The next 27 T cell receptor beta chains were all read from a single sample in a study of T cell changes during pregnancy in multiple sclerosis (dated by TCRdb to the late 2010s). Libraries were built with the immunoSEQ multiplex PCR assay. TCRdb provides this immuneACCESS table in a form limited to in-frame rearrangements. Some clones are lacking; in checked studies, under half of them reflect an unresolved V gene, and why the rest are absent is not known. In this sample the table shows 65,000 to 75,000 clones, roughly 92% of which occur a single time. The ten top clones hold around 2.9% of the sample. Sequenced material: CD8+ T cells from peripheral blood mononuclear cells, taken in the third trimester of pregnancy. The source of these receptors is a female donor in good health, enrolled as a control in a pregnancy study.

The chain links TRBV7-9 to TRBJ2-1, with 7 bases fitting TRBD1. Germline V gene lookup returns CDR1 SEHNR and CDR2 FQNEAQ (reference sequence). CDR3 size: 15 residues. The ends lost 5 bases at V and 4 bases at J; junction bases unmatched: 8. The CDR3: CASSLGTALYNEQFF. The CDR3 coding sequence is TGTGCCAGCAGCCTCGGGACAGCGCTGTACAATGAGCAGTTCTTC.

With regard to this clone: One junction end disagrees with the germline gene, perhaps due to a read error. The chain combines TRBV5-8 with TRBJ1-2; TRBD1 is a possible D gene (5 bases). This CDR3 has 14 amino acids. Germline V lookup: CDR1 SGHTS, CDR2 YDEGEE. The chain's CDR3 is CASSLAGDPYGYTF. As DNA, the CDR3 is TGTGCCAGCAGTTTGGCGGGGGACCCTTATGGCTACACCTTC.

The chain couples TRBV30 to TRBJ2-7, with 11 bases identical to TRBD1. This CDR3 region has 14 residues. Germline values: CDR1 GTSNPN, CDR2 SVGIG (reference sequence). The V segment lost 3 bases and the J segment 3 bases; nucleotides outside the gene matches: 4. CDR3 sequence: CAWSLGTGGYEQYF. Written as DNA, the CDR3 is TGTGCCTGGAGCTTGGGGACAGGGGGCTACGAGCAGTACTTC.

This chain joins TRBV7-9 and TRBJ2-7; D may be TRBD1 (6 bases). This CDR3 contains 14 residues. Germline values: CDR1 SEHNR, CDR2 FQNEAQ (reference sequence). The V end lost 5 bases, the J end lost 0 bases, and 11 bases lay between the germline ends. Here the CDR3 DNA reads TGTGCCAGCAGCCAGACGGACAGCTCCTACGAGCAGTACTTC. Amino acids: CASSQTDSSYEQYF.

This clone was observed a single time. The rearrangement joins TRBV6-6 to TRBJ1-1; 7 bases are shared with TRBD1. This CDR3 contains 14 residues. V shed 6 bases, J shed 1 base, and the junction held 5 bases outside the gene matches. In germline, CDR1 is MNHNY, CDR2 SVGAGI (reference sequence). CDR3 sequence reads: CASSGTDQNTEAFF. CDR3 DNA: TGTGCCAGCAGCGGGACAGACCAGAACACTGAAGCTTTCTTT.

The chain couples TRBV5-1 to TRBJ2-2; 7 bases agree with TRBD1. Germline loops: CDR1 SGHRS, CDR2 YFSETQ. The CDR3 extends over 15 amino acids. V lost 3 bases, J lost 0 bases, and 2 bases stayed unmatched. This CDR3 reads CASSSGTANTGELFF. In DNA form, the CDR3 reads TGCGCCAGCAGCTCCGGGACAGCGAACACCGGGGAGCTGTTTTTT.

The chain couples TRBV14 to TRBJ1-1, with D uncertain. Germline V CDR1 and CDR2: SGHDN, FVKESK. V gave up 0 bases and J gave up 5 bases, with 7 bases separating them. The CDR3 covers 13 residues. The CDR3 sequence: CASSQDPGTEAFF. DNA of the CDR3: TGTGCCAGCAGCCAAGATCCCGGGACTGAAGCTTTCTTT.

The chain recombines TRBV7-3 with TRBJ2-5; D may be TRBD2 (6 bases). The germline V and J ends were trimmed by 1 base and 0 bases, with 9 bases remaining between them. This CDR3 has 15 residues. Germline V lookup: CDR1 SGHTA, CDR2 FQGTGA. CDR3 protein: CASSLNAGYQETQYF. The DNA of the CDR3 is TGTGCCAGCAGCTTAAACGCGGGGTACCAAGAGACCCAGTACTTC.

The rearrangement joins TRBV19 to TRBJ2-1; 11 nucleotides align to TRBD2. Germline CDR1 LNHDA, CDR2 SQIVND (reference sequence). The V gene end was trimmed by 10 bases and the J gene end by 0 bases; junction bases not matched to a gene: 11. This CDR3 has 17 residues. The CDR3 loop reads CATTLAGEIYSYNEQFF. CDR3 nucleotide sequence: TGTGCCACAACACTAGCGGGGGAGATATACTCCTACAATGAGCAGTTCTTC.

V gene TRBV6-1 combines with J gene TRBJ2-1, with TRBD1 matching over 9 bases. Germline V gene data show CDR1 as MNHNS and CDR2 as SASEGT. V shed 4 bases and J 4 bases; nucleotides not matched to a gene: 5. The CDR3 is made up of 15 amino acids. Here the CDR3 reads CASSGTGVRYNEQFF. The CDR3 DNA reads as TGTGCCAGCAGTGGGACAGGGGTTAGATACAATGAGCAGTTCTTC.

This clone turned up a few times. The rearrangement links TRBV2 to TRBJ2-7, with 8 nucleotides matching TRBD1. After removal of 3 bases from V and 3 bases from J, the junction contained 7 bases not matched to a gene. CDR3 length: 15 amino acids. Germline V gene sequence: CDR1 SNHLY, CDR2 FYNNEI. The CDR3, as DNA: TGTGCCAGCAGTGAGTCGCAGGGGGCAAACTACGAGCAGTACTTC. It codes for CASSESQGANYEQYF.

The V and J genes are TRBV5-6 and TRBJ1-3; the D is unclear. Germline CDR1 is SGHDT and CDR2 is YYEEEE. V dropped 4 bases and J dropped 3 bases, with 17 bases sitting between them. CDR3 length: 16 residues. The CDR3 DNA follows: TGTGCCAGCAGCCTGGCATTCGGAGAGGTTGGAAACACCATATATTTT. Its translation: CASSLAFGEVGNTIYF.

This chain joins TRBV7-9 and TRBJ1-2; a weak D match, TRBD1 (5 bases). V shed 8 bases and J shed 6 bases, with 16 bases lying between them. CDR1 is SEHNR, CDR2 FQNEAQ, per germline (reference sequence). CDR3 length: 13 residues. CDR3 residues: CASESGAGDGYTF. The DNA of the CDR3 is TGTGCCAGCGAATCCGGGGCGGGGGATGGCTACACCTTC.

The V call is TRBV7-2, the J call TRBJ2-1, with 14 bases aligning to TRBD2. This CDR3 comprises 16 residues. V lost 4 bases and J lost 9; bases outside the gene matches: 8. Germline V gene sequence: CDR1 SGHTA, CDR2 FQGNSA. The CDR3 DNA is TGTGCCAGCAGCTCCGGACTAGCGGGGGGCCTTAGTGAGCAGTTCTTC. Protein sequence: CASSSGLAGGLSEQFF.

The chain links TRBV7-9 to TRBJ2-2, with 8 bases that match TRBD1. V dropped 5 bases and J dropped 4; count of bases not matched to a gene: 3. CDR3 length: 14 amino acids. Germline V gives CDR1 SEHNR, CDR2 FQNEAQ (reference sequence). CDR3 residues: CASSTTGGTGELFF. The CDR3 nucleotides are TGTGCCAGCAGCACAACAGGGGGCACCGGGGAGCTGTTTTTT.

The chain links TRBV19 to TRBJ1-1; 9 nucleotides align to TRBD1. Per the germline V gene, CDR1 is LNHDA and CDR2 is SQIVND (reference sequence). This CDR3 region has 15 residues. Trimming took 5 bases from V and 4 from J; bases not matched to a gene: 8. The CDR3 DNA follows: TGTGCCAGTAGTGCGTCCGGGACAGGGACCACTGAAGCTTTCTTT. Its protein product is CASSASGTGTTEAFF.

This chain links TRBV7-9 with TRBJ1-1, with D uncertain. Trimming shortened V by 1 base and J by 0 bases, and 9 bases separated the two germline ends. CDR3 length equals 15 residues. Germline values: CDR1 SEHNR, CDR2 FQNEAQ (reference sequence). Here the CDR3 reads CASSLVNRMNTEAFF. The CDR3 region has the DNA TGTGCCAGCAGCTTAGTAAACAGAATGAACACTGAAGCTTTCTTT.

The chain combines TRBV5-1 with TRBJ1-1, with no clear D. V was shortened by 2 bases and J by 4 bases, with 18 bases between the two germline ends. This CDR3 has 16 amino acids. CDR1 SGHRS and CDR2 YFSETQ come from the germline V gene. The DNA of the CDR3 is TGCGCCAGCAGCTTAGGAGGAAATGTGTACCTCACTGAAGCTTTCTTT. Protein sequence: CASSLGGNVYLTEAFF.

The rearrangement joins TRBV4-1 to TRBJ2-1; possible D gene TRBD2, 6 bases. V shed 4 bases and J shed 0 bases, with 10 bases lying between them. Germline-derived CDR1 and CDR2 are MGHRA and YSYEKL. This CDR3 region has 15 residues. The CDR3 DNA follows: TGCGCCAGCAGCCTAGCGGCGAGCTCCTACAATGAGCAGTTCTTC. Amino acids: CASSLAASSYNEQFF.

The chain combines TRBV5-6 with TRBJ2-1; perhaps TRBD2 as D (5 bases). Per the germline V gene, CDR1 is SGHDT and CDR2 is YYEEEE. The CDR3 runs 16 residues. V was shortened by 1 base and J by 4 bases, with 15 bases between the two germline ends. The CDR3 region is CASSLWESLGYNEQFF. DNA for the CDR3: TGTGCCAGCAGCTTGTGGGAGAGCTTAGGGTACAATGAGCAGTTCTTC.

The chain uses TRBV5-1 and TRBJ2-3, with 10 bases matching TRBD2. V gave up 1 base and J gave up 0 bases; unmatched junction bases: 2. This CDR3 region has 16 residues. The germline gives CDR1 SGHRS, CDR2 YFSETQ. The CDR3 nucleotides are TGCGCCAGCAGCTTGCTACTAGCGGGGAGCACAGATACGCAGTATTTT. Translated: CASSLLLAGSTDTQYF.

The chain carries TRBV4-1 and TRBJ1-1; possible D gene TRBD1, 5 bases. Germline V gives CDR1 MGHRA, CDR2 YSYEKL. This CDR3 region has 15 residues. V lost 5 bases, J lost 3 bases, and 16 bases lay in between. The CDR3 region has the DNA TGCGCCAGCAGCATGCGGGGGTCGGATGACACTGAAGCTTTCTTT. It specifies CASSMRGSDDTEAFF.

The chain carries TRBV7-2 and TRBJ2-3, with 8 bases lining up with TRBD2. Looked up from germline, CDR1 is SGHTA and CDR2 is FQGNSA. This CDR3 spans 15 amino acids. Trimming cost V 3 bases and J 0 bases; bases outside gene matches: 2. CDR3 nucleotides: TGTGCCAGCAGCTTTCTAGCGGGTAGCACAGATACGCAGTATTTT. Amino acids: CASSFLAGSTDTQYF. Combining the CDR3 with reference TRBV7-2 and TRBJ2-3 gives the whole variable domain GAGVSQSPSNKVTEKGKDVELRCDPISGHTALYWYRQSLGQGLEFLIYFQGNSAPDKSGLPSDRFSAERTGGSVSTLTIQRTQQEDSAVYLCASSFLAGSTDTQYFGPGTRLTVL.

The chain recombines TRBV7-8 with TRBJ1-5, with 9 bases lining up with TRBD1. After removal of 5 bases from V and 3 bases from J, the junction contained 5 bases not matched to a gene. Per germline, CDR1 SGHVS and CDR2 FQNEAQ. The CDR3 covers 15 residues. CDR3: CASSPGTGYNQPQHF. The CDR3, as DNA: TGTGCCAGCAGCCCCGGGACAGGGTACAATCAGCCCCAGCATTTT.

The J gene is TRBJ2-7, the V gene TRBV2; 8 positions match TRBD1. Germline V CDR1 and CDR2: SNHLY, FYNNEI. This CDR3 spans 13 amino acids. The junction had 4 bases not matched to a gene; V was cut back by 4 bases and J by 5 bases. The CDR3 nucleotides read TGTGCCAGCAGTGGGGGGGACAGGAACGAGCAGTACTTC. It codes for CASSGGDRNEQYF.

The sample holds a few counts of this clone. The CDR3 sequence: CASGFTTGLNNEQFF. CDR3 sequence (DNA): TGCGCCAGCGGATTTACGACAGGGTTGAACAATGAGCAGTTCTTC. The chain recombines TRBV5-1 with TRBJ2-1, with TRBD1 matching over 7 bases. The junction had 12 bases not matched to a gene; V was cut back by 7 bases and J by 5 bases. CDR1 is SGHRS and CDR2 is YFSETQ in the germline V gene. This CDR3 spans 15 amino acids. The complete variable domain, with remaining parts taken from reference TRBV5-1 and TRBJ2-1, reads KAGVTQTPRYLIKTRGQQVTLSCSPISGHRSVSWYQQTPGQGLQFLFEYFSETQRNKGNFPGRFSGRQFSNSRSEMNVSTLELGDSALYLCASGFTTGLNNEQFFGPGTRLTVL.

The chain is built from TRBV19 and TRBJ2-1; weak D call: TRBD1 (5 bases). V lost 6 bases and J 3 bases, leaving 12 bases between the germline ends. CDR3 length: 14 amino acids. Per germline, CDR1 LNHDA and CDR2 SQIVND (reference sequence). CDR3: CASRAGSVYNEQFF. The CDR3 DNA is TGTGCCAGTAGGGCAGGGTCGGTCTACAATGAGCAGTTCTTC.